This TCR beta chain was identified during a study of cytomegalovirus exposure and HLA in healthy donors. Amplification used 60 Vbeta primers and 13 Jbeta primers. Here immunoSEQ multiplex PCR was the method, and the copy in TCRdb shows in-frame clones only, minus some. This sample has some 130,000 clones, with 80% found just once. This CDR3 has 14 residues. V gave up 4 bases and J gave up 6 bases, with 13 bases separating them. Germline values: CDR1 MDHEN, CDR2 SYDVKM. The chain employs TRBV28 and TRBJ1-5, with D perhaps TRBD1 (5 bases). Input material: PBMCs. This receptor was obtained from a young man in good health and CMV-seronegative. The CDR3 loop is CASSSRGGIQPQHF. In DNA form, the CDR3 reads TGTGCCAGCAGTTCCCGGGGGGGGATTCAGCCCCAGCATTTT.